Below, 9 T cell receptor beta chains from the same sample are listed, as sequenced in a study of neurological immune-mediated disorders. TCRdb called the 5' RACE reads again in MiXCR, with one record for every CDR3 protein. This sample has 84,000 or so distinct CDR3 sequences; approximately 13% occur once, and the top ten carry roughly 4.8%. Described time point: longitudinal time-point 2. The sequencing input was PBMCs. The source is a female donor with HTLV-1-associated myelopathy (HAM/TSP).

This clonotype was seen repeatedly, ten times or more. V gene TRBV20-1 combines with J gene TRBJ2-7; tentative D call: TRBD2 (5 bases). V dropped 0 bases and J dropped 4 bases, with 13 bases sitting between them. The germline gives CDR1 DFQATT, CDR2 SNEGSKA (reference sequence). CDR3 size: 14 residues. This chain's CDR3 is CSARDPSRAYEQYF. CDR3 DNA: TGCAGTGCTAGAGATCCCTCGAGGGCATACGAGCAGTACTTC.

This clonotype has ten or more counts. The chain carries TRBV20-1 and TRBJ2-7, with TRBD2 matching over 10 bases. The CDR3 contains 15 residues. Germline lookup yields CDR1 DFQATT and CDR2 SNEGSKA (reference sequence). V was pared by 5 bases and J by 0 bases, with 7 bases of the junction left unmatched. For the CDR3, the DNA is TGCAGTGCTGGGATAGCGGGGGGCCTCTCCTACGAGCAGTACTTC. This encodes CSAGIAGGLSYEQYF.

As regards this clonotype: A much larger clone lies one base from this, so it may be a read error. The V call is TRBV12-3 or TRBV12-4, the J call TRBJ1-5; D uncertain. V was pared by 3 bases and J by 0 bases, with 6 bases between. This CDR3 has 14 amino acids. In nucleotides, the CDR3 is TGTGCCAGCAGTTTTTACGATAGCAATCAGCCCCAGCATTTT. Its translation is CASSFYDSNQPQHF.

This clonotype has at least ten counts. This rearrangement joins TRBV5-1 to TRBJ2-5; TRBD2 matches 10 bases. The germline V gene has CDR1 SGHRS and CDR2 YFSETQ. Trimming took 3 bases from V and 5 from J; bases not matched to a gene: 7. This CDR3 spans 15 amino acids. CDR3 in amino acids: CASSSPSGGPETQYF. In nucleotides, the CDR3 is TGCGCCAGCAGCTCCCCTAGCGGGGGCCCCGAGACCCAGTACTTC.

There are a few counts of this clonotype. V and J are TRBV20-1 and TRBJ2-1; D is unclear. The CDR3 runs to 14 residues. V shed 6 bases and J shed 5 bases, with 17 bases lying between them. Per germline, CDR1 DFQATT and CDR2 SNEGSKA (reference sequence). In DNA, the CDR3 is TGCAGTGCCCCAGGCCTAGATCGCAACAATGAGCAGTTCTTC. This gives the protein CSAPGLDRNNEQFF.

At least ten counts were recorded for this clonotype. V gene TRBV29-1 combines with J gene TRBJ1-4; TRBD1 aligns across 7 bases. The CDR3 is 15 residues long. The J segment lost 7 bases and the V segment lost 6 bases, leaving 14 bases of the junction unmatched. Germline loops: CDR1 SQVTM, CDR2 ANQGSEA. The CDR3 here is CSVETGYWGGEKLFF. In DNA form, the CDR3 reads TGCAGCGTCGAGACAGGGTACTGGGGAGGTGAAAAACTGTTTTTT. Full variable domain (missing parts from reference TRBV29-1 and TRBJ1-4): SAVISQKPSRDICQRGTSLTIQCQVDSQVTMMFWYRQQPGQSLTLIATANQGSEATYESGFVIDKFPISRPNLTFSTLTVSNMSPEDSSIYLCSVETGYWGGEKLFFGSGTQLSVL.

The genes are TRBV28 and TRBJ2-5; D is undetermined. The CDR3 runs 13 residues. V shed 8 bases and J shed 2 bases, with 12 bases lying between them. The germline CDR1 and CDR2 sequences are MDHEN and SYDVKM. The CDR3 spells CASRPRLQETQYF. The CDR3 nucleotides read TGTGCCAGCCGTCCAAGGTTACAAGAGACCCAGTACTTC.

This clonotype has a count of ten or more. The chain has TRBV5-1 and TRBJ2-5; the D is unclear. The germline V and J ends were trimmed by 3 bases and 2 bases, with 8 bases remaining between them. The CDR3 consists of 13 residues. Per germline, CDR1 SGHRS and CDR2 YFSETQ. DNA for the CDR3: TGCGCCAGCAGCTGGAATGTTCAAGAGACCCAGTACTTC. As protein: CASSWNVQETQYF.

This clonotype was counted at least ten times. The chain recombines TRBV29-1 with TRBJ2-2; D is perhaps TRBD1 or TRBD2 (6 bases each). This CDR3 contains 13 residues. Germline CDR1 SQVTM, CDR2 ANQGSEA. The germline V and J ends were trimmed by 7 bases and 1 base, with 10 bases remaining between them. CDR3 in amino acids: CSAAGQNTGELFF. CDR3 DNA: TGCAGCGCGGCGGGACAGAACACCGGGGAGCTGTTTTTT.